Shown below are 10 T cell receptor beta chains from a single sample sequenced in a study of cytomegalovirus exposure and HLA in healthy donors. A multiplex PCR was run with 60 Vbeta primers and 13 Jbeta primers. Method: immunoSEQ multiplex PCR; TCRdb's copy keeps in-frame clones and lacks some. Among about 170,000 clones listed, 60% to 80% were seen once. Input material: PBMCs. The source is a man aged 40-55 years in good health and CMV-seropositive.

CDR3 DNA: TGTGCCAGCAGCGTCGGAGGGAGTTTCTACAATGAGCAGTTCTTC. Its translation is CASSVGGSFYNEQFF. V and J are TRBV9 and TRBJ2-1, with a tentative D call TRBD2 (6 bases). CDR1 and CDR2 from the germline V gene are SGDLS and YYNGEE. V was shortened by 2 bases and J by 3 bases, with 12 bases between the two germline ends. This CDR3 has 15 residues.

The chain combines TRBV9 with TRBJ2-2; a possible D gene is TRBD1 (5 bases). Germline V gene lookup returns CDR1 SGDLS and CDR2 YYNGEE. V dropped 0 bases and J dropped 4 bases, with 13 bases sitting between them. The CDR3 runs to 16 residues. The CDR3 sequence is CASSVAGQGGTGELFF. CDR3 nucleotides: TGTGCCAGCAGCGTAGCTGGGCAGGGCGGCACCGGGGAGCTGTTTTTT.

This rearrangement joins TRBV2 to TRBJ2-5; the match to TRBD2 covers 8 bases. CDR1 and CDR2 (germline): SNHLY, FYNNEI. The CDR3 is 15 residues long. Trimming took 3 bases from V and 2 from J; bases not matched to a gene: 5. The CDR3 spells CASSDGRGGQETQYF. CDR3 DNA sequence: TGTGCCAGCAGTGACGGGAGGGGCGGGCAAGAGACCCAGTACTTC. Full variable domain (outside the CDR3, taken from reference TRBV2 and TRBJ2-5): EPEVTQTPSHQVTQMGQEVILRCVPISNHLYFYWYRQILGQKVEFLVSFYNNEISEKSEIFDDQFSVERPDGSNFTLKIRSTKLEDSAMYFCASSDGRGGQETQYFGPGTRLLVL.

The chain's CDR3 is CASSLGEATYNEQFF. As DNA, the CDR3 is TGTGCCAGCAGCTTGGGCGAAGCTACCTACAATGAGCAGTTCTTC. The V gene is TRBV5-4, the J gene TRBJ2-1; D uncertain. From germline, CDR1 is SGHNT and CDR2 YYREEE (reference sequence). The V end lost 0 bases, the J end lost 2 bases, and 9 bases lay between the germline ends. The CDR3 spans 15 residues.

CDR3: CASKETVNSPLHF. The CDR3 nucleotides are TGTGCCAGCAAGGAGACAGTAAATTCACCCCTCCACTTT. The chain employs TRBV2 and TRBJ1-6, with D perhaps matching TRBD1 (5 bases). This CDR3 has 13 residues. Trimming stripped 7 bases from V and 7 bases from J, with 11 bases between. Germline CDR1 SNHLY, CDR2 FYNNEI.

V and J are TRBV11-1 and TRBJ2-1; 7 nucleotides agree with TRBD1. This CDR3 contains 14 residues. V was pared by 8 bases and J by 3 bases, with 7 bases of the junction left unmatched. CDR1 and CDR2 from the germline V gene are SGHAT and FQDESV (reference sequence). CDR3 nucleotides: TGTGCCAGCGGCCAAGGACAGGACTACAATGAGCAGTTCTTC. Its translation is CASGQGQDYNEQFF.

The V gene is TRBV6-5, the J gene TRBJ2-5, with a possible D match to TRBD1 (6 bases). CDR3 length: 16 residues. The V gene lost 0 bases and the J gene lost 5 bases, with 16 bases spanning the gap. Germline V lookup: CDR1 MNHEY, CDR2 SVGAGI. The CDR3 DNA reads as TGTGCCAGCAGTTACTCGGGGGCAGGGACGATGGAGACCCAGTACTTC. Translating gives CASSYSGAGTMETQYF.

The chain couples TRBV9 to TRBJ2-5; TRBD2 agrees at 8 bases. From germline, CDR1 is SGDLS and CDR2 YYNGEE. The CDR3 runs 14 residues. V trimming: 1 base; J trimming: 11 bases; junction bases outside the gene matches: 10. In DNA, the CDR3 is TGTGCCAGCAGCGTAACCGGGAGGGCCGGAGAGCAGTACTTC. Residues: CASSVTGRAGEQYF. Supplemented by reference TRBV9 and TRBJ2-5, the full variable domain reads DSGVTQTPKHLITATGQRVTLRCSPRSGDLSVYWYQQSLDQGLQFLIQYYNGEERAKGNILERFSAQQFPDLHSELNLSSLELGDSALYFCASSVTGRAGEQYFGPGTRLLVL.

This chain uses TRBV11-1 with TRBJ1-1; unclear D gene. V dropped 1 base and J dropped 4 bases, with 16 bases sitting between them. The CDR3 covers 16 residues. Germline lookup yields CDR1 SGHAT and CDR2 FQDESV (reference sequence). CDR3 in amino acids: CASSLGRGGQTTEAFF. The CDR3 coding sequence is TGTGCCAGCAGCTTAGGGAGAGGAGGGCAGACCACTGAAGCTTTCTTT. Full variable domain (missing parts from reference TRBV11-1 and TRBJ1-1): EAEVAQSPRYKITEKSQAVAFWCDPISGHATLYWYRQILGQGPELLVQFQDESVVDDSQLPKDRFSAERLKGVDSTLKIQPAELGDSAMYLCASSLGRGGQTTEAFFGQGTRLTVV.

V gene TRBV27 combines with J gene TRBJ2-1, with 8 nucleotides matching TRBD1. Germline-derived CDR1 and CDR2 are MNHEY and SMNVEV (reference sequence). The CDR3 covers 15 residues. Trimming at V came to 5 bases and at J to 7 bases, leaving 10 bases not matched to a gene. CDR3 loop: CASSRRGQGANEQFF. Written as DNA, the CDR3 is TGTGCCAGCAGTCGGCGCGGGCAGGGGGCAAATGAGCAGTTCTTC.